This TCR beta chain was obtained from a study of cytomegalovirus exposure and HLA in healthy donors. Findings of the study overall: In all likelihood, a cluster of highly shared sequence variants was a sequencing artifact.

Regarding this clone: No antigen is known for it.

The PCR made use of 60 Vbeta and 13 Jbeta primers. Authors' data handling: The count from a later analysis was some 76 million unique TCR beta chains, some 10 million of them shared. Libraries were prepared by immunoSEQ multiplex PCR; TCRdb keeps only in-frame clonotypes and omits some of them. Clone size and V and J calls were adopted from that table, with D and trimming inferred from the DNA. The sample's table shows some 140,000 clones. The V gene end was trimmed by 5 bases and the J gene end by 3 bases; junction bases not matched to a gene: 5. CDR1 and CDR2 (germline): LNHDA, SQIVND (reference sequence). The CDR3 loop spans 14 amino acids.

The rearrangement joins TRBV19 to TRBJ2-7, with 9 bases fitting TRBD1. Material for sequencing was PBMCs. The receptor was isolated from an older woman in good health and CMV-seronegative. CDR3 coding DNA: TGTGCCAGTAGTCTGGGGACAGGGTACTACGAGCAGTACTTC. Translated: CASSLGTGYYEQYF.